These T cell receptor beta chains were read from a single sample in a study of T cell changes during pregnancy in multiple sclerosis. Some clones are missing from TCRdb's copy, which holds only in-frame ones; the method was immunoSEQ multiplex PCR. The data contain roughly 100,000 clones, 91% of them singletons. The starting material was peripheral blood, obtained after pregnancy. The receptors were sampled from a female donor in good health, enrolled as a control in a pregnancy study. Each CDR3 is given without its conserved first and last residue.

V gene: TRBV19; CDR3 protein: ASSSPLMTGLINTDTQY
V gene: TRBV5-6; CDR3 protein: ASSLAAGYGYT
V gene: TRBV7-9; CDR3 protein: ASSLGGEMSYEQY
V gene: TRBV18; CDR3 protein: ASSPEQGGRYSNQPQH
V gene: TRBV14; CDR3 protein: ASSQRRDYTGELF
V gene: TRBV4-3; CDR3 protein: ASSQDYHTQY
V gene: TRBV5-1; CDR3 protein: ASSFDTFNSYEQY
V gene: TRBV20-1; CDR3 protein: SARIGGTQY
V gene: TRBV28; CDR3 protein: ASRKDRARGEQY
V gene: TRBV9; CDR3 protein: ASSVSLGGRGETQY
V gene: TRBV6-6; CDR3 protein: ASSYSNTGFHGELF
V gene: TRBV7-2; CDR3 protein: ASSLKPRGPNDGELF
V gene: TRBV28; CDR3 protein: ASSLPRDSQETQY
V gene: TRBV7-3; CDR3 protein: ASSPNPGETQY
V gene: TRBV7-9; CDR3 protein: ASSRGQLNTEAF
V gene: TRBV5-1; CDR3 protein: ASSLSLAGQETQY
V gene: TRBV5-6; CDR3 protein: ASSLTGGQEKLF
V gene: TRBV5-5; CDR3 protein: ASSFGGPALNYGYT
V gene: TRBV30; CDR3 protein: AWGEPDRPNTEAF
V gene: TRBV9; CDR3 protein: ASSGDRGEQF
V gene: TRBV23-1; CDR3 protein: ASSQSAPGHRYSNQPQH
V gene: TRBV28; CDR3 protein: ASSGSGGPYNEQF
V gene: TRBV28; CDR3 protein: ASRRQTGVEQY
V gene: TRBV4-2; CDR3 protein: ASSRGLAGQGAQY
V gene: TRBV6-5; CDR3 protein: ASTGGMSYNSPLH
V gene: TRBV28; CDR3 protein: ASSLPPGGAEQY
V gene: TRBV19; CDR3 protein: ASSSRPGALSAEAF
V gene: TRBV4-3; CDR3 protein: ASSQVGLGGNEQF
V gene: TRBV29-1; CDR3 protein: SVISGTQGDGYT
V gene: TRBV7-2; CDR3 protein: ASSLRDSLSGNTIY
V gene: TRBV7-9; CDR3 protein: ASSSPRTGVEETQY
V gene: TRBV4-3; CDR3 protein: ASSQGEWRGGRSYNEQF
V gene: TRBV6-5; CDR3 protein: ASTSGQGRQPQH
V gene: TRBV29-1; CDR3 protein: SVDPGRETQY
V gene: TRBV9; CDR3 protein: ASSRESNYGYT
V gene: TRBV5-6; CDR3 protein: ASSPPLVPGTQY
V gene: TRBV18; CDR3 protein: ASSGGGGRNQPQH
V gene: TRBV9; CDR3 protein: ASSPRRGGMDTQY
V gene: TRBV15; CDR3 protein: ATSRVGQTTGELF
V gene: TRBV4-2; CDR3 protein: ASSISENQPQH
V gene: TRBV18; CDR3 protein: ASSPDTYQPQH
V gene: TRBV2; CDR3 protein: ASSERTGGSGTQY
V gene: TRBV4-3; CDR3 protein: ASSPERNYGYT
V gene: TRBV18; CDR3 protein: ASSPRTDYTGELF
V gene: TRBV7-2; CDR3 protein: ASSTEGLAGAETQY
V gene: TRBV29-1; CDR3 protein: SVSVVLRETQY